The 2 T cell receptor beta chains below come from one sample, sequenced in a study of T cell responses to AZD1222 COVID-19 vaccine. Profiling relied on immunoSEQ multiplex PCR, and the TCRdb table lists in-frame clones only, not all of them. This table holds tens of thousands of clones, 80% to 95% found once. The sequencing here drew on peripheral blood, taken 28 days after the second AZD1222 dose. The receptors were gathered from an adult who received the AZD1222 COVID-19 vaccine.

This clone was recorded once. The V and J genes are TRBV28 and TRBJ2-7, with 8 bases identical to TRBD2. CDR3 length: 15 amino acids. Germline V CDR1 and CDR2: MDHEN, SYDVKM. V shed 7 bases and J 1 base; nucleotides not matched to a gene: 9. The DNA of the CDR3 is TGTGCCAGCAAAGAAGCGGGAGCAGGATCCTACGAGCAGTACTTC. It yields the protein CASKEAGAGSYEQYF. The complete variable domain, with remaining parts taken from reference TRBV28 and TRBJ2-7, reads DVKVTQSSRYLVKRTGEKVFLECVQDMDHENMFWYRQDPGLGLRLIYFSYDVKMKEKGDIPEGYSVSREKKERFSLILESASTNQTSMYLCASKEAGAGSYEQYFGPGTRLTVT.

The chain links TRBV14 to TRBJ1-6; 11 bases line up with TRBD1. CDR3 length: 20 residues. V shed 2 bases and J 4 bases; nucleotides not matched to a gene: 13. Germline V lookup: CDR1 SGHDN, CDR2 FVKESK. CDR3 nucleotides: TGTGCCAGCAGCCAACTCCCGGGACAGGGGGAGCGGGATTATAATTCACCCCTCCACTTT. It specifies CASSQLPGQGERDYNSPLHF.